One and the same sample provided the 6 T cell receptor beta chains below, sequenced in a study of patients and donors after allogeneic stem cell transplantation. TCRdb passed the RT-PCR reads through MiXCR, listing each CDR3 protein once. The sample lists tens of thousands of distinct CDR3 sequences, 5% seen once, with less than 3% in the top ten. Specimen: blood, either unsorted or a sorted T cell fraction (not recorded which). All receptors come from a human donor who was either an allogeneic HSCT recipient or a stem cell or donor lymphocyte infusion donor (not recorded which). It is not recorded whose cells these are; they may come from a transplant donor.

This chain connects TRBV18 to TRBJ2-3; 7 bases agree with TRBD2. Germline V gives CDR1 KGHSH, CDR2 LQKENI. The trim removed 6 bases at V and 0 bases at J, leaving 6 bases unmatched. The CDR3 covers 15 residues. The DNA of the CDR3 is TGTGCCAGCTCGGCTAGCGGACTTAGCACAGATACGCAGTATTTT. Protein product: CASSASGLSTDTQYF.

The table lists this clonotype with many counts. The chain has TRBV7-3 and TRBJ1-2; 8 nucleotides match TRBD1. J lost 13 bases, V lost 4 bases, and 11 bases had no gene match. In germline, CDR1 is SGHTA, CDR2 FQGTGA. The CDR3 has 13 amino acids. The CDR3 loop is CASSYAGTGPPTF. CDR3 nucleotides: TGTGCCAGCAGCTACGCCGGGACAGGACCCCCCACCTTC.

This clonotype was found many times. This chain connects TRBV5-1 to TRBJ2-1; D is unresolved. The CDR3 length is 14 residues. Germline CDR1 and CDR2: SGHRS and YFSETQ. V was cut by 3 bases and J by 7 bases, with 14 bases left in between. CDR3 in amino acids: CASSSAQPNNEQFF. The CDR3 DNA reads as TGCGCCAGCAGCTCCGCCCAGCCCAATAATGAGCAGTTCTTC.

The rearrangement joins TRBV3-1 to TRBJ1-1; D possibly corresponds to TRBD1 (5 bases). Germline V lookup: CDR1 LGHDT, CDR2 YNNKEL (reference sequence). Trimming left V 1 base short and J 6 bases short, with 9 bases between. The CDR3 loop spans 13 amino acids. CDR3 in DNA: TGTGCCAGCAGCCAAGGGAGGGACGCTGAAGCTTTCTTT. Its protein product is CASSQGRDAEAFF.

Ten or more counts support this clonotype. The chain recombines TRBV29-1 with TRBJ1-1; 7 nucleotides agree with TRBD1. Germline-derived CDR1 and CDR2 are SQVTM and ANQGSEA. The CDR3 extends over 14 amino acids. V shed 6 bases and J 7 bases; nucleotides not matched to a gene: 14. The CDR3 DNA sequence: TGCAGCGTCGTGTCGGTGACAGGGCATAATGAAGCTTTCTTT. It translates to CSVVSVTGHNEAFF.

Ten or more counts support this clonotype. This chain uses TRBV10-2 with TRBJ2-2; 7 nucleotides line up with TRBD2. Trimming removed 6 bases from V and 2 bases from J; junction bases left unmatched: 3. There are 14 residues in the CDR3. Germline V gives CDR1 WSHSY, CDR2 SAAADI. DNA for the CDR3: TGCGCCAGCAGGGCGGGAGCTAACACCGGGGAGCTGTTTTTT. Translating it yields CASRAGANTGELFF.